This T cell receptor (beta chain) is from a study of shared clonotypes between healthy human individuals. Study summary: Serving as donors were a couple of women and three men, whose ages spanned 18 to 49.

Findings and caveats of the study: Approximately 5% was the fraction of naive CD4 clonotypes found shared across several donors. In having few donors, the study represented limited genetic and exposure-history diversity.

Selected positively for CCR7 and CD45RO-negative, naive CD8 cells excluded terminally differentiated effector memory CD45RA+ cells. On this clone: Its antigen is still unknown.

Assay: immunoSEQ multiplex PCR; the TCRdb copy retains only in-frame clones and omits some. The table has around 1.9 million clones, about 93% seen once. Unmatched junction bases numbered 6, after V lost 6 bases and J lost 1 base. CDR1 and CDR2 from the germline V gene are MNHEY and SMNVEV (reference sequence). This CDR3 is 16 amino acids long. The V gene is TRBV27, the J gene TRBJ1-1, with TRBD1 matching over 12 bases. The receptor was isolated from a man younger than 30 in good health. Some clones in this sample may be carry-over from other donors' samples. Sequenced sample: naive CD8+ T cells from PBMCs. The DNA of the CDR3 is TGTGCCAGCAGCCAGGGGACAGGGGGCGCGAACACTGAAGCTTTCTTT. Residues: CASSQGTGGANTEAFF.